Each of the 25 T cell receptor beta chains below was sequenced from the same sample in a study of blood T cell repertoires in COVID-19. Data came from immunoSEQ multiplex PCR; TCRdb stores just in-frame clones and leaves some out. The sample has 200,000 to 250,000 clones; 87% are singletons. Sample: peripheral blood. Receptor source: a man in his 60s who had recovered from COVID-19.

V gene TRBV6-5 combines with J gene TRBJ2-5; weak D call: TRBD2 (6 bases). The CDR3 has 16 amino acids. Trimming stripped 2 bases from V and 5 bases from J, with 18 bases between. Germline CDR1 MNHEY, CDR2 SVGAGI. CDR3 coding DNA: TGTGCCAGCAGTTACCCCGGGCGGAGGGGTTGGGAGACCCAGTACTTC. As protein: CASSYPGRRGWETQYF.

This clone came up once. The V and J genes are TRBV5-6 and TRBJ2-3, with 7 bases aligning to TRBD1. Germline lookup yields CDR1 SGHDT and CDR2 YYEEEE. Trimming took 4 bases from V and 5 from J; bases not matched to a gene: 10. The length of the CDR3 is 15 residues. The CDR3 DNA sequence: TGTGCCAGCAGCACTGCTAGAGGGGGCAGAGATACGCAGTATTTT. This gives the protein CASSTARGGRDTQYF.

This chain uses TRBV14 with TRBJ1-1, with D uncertain. Trimming cost V 4 bases and J 5 bases, with 8 bases left between them. CDR3 length: 12 residues. CDR1 and CDR2 from the germline V gene are SGHDN and FVKESK. The CDR3 sequence is CASSPLWTEAFF. The CDR3 bases are TGTGCCAGCAGCCCTCTATGGACTGAAGCTTTCTTT.

This clone was seen a few times. The CDR3 loop reads CASSGAGALEQYF. Written as DNA, the CDR3 is TGTGCCAGCAGTGGAGCGGGGGCCCTCGAGCAGTACTTC. The rearrangement joins TRBV2 to TRBJ2-7; TRBD2 matches at 8 bases. CDR3 length: 13 residues. Germline trimming cut 4 bases from V and 6 bases from J; bases unmatched to any gene: 5. Germline CDR1 SNHLY, CDR2 FYNNEI.

J is TRBJ1-5 and V is TRBV6-2 or TRBV6-3; TRBD1 aligns across 7 bases. The germline V gene encodes CDR1 MNHEY and CDR2 SVGEGT. There are 16 residues in the CDR3. With 6 bases clipped from V and 0 bases from J, the junction kept 8 bases outside the gene matches. The DNA for the CDR3 is TGTGCCAGCAGCTGGGACAGCCGATATAGCAATCAGCCCCAGCATTTT. It specifies CASSWDSRYSNQPQHF.

This chain links TRBV30 with TRBJ2-1, with a weak D call TRBD2 (6 bases). V shed 8 bases and J shed 8 bases, with 22 bases lying between them. Germline CDR1 GTSNPN, CDR2 SVGIG (reference sequence). This CDR3 region has 14 residues. The chain's CDR3 is CAGGSGVLIDEQFF. As DNA, the CDR3 is TGTGCCGGGGGGTCGGGTGTTTTGATCGATGAGCAGTTCTTC. Together with reference TRBV30 and TRBJ2-1, the CDR3 gives the full variable domain: SQTIHQWPATLVQPVGSPLSLECTVEGTSNPNLYWYRQAAGRGLQLLFYSVGIGQISSEVPQNLSASRPQDRQFILSSKKLLLSDSGFYLCAGGSGVLIDEQFFGPGTRLTVL.

The rearrangement links TRBV5-4 to TRBJ1-6; 8 bases are shared with TRBD1. The germline V gene has CDR1 SGHNT and CDR2 YYREEE (reference sequence). The trim removed 4 bases at V and 9 bases at J, leaving 9 bases unmatched. The CDR3 is 15 residues long. CDR3 DNA: TGTGCCAGCAGCATTTCGGACAGGGCAGGTTCACCCCTCCACTTT. Protein sequence: CASSISDRAGSPLHF.

CDR3 nucleotide sequence: TGTGCCAGTAGTGTCGACAGGTCCCAGCATTTT. It yields the protein CASSVDRSQHF. The chain is built from TRBV19 and TRBJ1-5; D possibly corresponds to TRBD1 (6 bases). Between the trimmed V and J ends, which lost 5 bases and 11 bases, there was a span of 10 bases. Per the germline V gene, CDR1 is LNHDA and CDR2 is SQIVND (reference sequence). The CDR3 has 11 amino acids.

This chain connects TRBV9 to TRBJ1-1; possible D gene TRBD1, 6 bases. With 3 bases removed from V and 3 bases from J, the gap between germline ends came to 12 bases. Germline CDR1 reads SGDLS; CDR2 reads YYNGEE. The CDR3 runs 14 residues. The DNA of the CDR3 is TGTGCCAGCAGCGCCGCAGGGGCTGACACTGAAGCTTTCTTT. Translating gives CASSAAGADTEAFF.

The CDR3 nucleotides are TGTGCCAGCAGTTTAACGGGCTCCTATAATTCACCCCTCCACTTT. It specifies CASSLTGSYNSPLHF. The chain joins TRBV28 to TRBJ1-6; no definite D call. Germline CDR1 MDHEN, CDR2 SYDVKM. There are 15 residues in the CDR3. Trimming stripped 2 bases from V and 0 bases from J, with 5 bases between.

This clone appeared a single time. V gene TRBV28 combines with J gene TRBJ2-7, with D perhaps matching TRBD1 (5 bases). This CDR3 comprises 14 residues. V lost 4 bases to trimming and J lost 2 bases, with 12 bases between them. Per germline, CDR1 MDHEN and CDR2 SYDVKM. CDR3 DNA sequence: TGTGCCAGCAGTTCCGGACAACTTACCTACGAGCAGTACTTC. This translates into CASSSGQLTYEQYF.

The rearrangement links TRBV14 to TRBJ1-6; the D gene is possibly TRBD1 (6 bases). The CDR3 runs to 14 residues. Trimming stripped 1 base from V and 9 bases from J, with 10 bases between. The germline V gene encodes CDR1 SGHDN and CDR2 FVKESK. CDR3 protein: CASSQAQGLSPLHF. CDR3 bases: TGTGCCAGCAGCCAAGCACAGGGTCTTTCACCCCTCCACTTT. The whole variable domain, filled in from reference TRBV14 and TRBJ1-6, reads EAGVTQFPSHSVIEKGQTVTLRCDPISGHDNLYWYRRVMGKEIKFLLHFVKESKQDESGMPNNRFLAERTGGTYSTLKVQPAELEDSGVYFCASSQAQGLSPLHFGNGTRLTVT.

This rearrangement joins TRBV18 to TRBJ1-2; TRBD1 matches 8 bases. Germline V lookup: CDR1 KGHSH, CDR2 LQKENI. The length of the CDR3 is 15 residues. The V gene end was trimmed by 1 base and the J gene end by 6 bases; junction bases not matched to a gene: 7. CDR3 sequence (DNA): TGTGCCAGCTCACCACGAGTTTCAGGGGGCGATGGCTACACCTTC. Translation: CASSPRVSGGDGYTF.

The rearrangement joins TRBV14 to TRBJ1-2, with D perhaps matching TRBD1 (6 bases). Germline CDR1 is SGHDN and CDR2 is FVKESK. Trimming removed 3 bases at V and 3 bases at J, with 17 bases between. The CDR3 loop spans 16 amino acids. The CDR3 region has the DNA TGTGCCAGCAGCCATTCGCAGGGGCGCTTTCACTATGGCTACACCTTC. As protein: CASSHSQGRFHYGYTF.

The DNA for the CDR3 is TGTGCCAGCAGCCACAGGGGCGATTCACCCCTCCACTTT. Its translation is CASSHRGDSPLHF. This sequence joins TRBV14 and TRBJ1-6; the D gene is possibly TRBD1 (6 bases). This CDR3 comprises 13 residues. V was clipped by 3 bases and J by 8 bases, with 8 bases between them. Germline V CDR1 and CDR2: SGHDN, FVKESK.

This chain joins TRBV2 and TRBJ1-5; 9 nucleotides match TRBD1. Germline CDR1 SNHLY, CDR2 FYNNEI. The CDR3 contains 15 residues. Trimming at V came to 7 bases and at J to 5 bases, leaving 9 bases not matched to a gene. Here the CDR3 DNA reads TGTGCCAGCACTAGGGACAGGGCGAAGGATCAGCCCCAGCATTTT. It encodes CASTRDRAKDQPQHF. The full variable domain, its missing parts supplied by reference TRBV2 and TRBJ1-5, is EPEVTQTPSHQVTQMGQEVILRCVPISNHLYFYWYRQILGQKVEFLVSFYNNEISEKSEIFDDQFSVERPDGSNFTLKIRSTKLEDSAMYFCASTRDRAKDQPQHFGDGTRLSIL.

CDR3 sequence reads: CASSSLGGDSYGYTF. The DNA of the CDR3 is TGTGCCAGCAGTTCCCTAGGCGGGGACAGCTATGGCTACACCTTC. V gene TRBV6-5 combines with J gene TRBJ1-2; 7 positions match TRBD1. The trim removed 4 bases at V and 4 bases at J, leaving 9 bases unmatched. CDR1 is MNHEY, CDR2 SVGAGI, per germline. The length of the CDR3 is 15 residues.

The chain employs TRBV18 and TRBJ2-2; D perhaps matches TRBD2 (5 bases). The CDR3 consists of 16 residues. V dropped 3 bases and J dropped 3 bases, with 14 bases sitting between them. Germline loops: CDR1 KGHSH, CDR2 LQKENI. The CDR3 reads CASSPLAGGDTGELFF. The CDR3 nucleotides read TGTGCCAGCTCACCCCTTGCGGGTGGGGACACCGGGGAGCTGTTTTTT. Complete variable domain (other parts from reference TRBV18 and TRBJ2-2): NAGVMQNPRHLVRRRGQEARLRCSPMKGHSHVYWYRQLPEEGLKFMVYLQKENIIDESGMPKERFSAEFPKEGPSILRIQQVVRGDSAAYFCASSPLAGGDTGELFFGEGSRLTVL.

This chain uses TRBV7-9 with TRBJ1-2, with TRBD1 matching 7 bases. Looked up from germline, CDR1 is SEHNR and CDR2 is FQNEAQ (reference sequence). This CDR3 has 15 residues. V gave up 2 bases and J gave up 2 bases; unmatched junction bases: 5. The CDR3 DNA follows: TGTGCCAGCAGCTTACCATTGACAGGGAACTATGGCTACACCTTC. Translation: CASSLPLTGNYGYTF.

The V gene is TRBV7-3, the J gene TRBJ2-5; TRBD1 matches 7 bases. CDR1 and CDR2 from the germline V gene are SGHTA and FQGTGA. The length of the CDR3 is 13 residues. V trimming: 3 bases; J trimming: 3 bases; junction bases outside the gene matches: 1. CDR3 bases: TGTGCCAGCAGCTTGGGACAGAAAGAGACCCAGTACTTC. Residues: CASSLGQKETQYF.

The chain carries TRBV7-9 and TRBJ2-3; the D gene is possibly TRBD1 (5 bases). Deletions cut 6 bases from V and 0 bases from J, with 19 bases between. The CDR3 totals 17 residues. In germline, CDR1 is SEHNR, CDR2 FQNEAQ (reference sequence). This CDR3 reads CASRPMTASISTDTQYF. CDR3 sequence (DNA): TGTGCCAGCAGACCCATGACAGCCTCTATAAGCACAGATACGCAGTATTTT.

This clone was observed a single time. V and J are TRBV5-6 and TRBJ1-1; TRBD1 might be the D (6 bases). The CDR3 extends over 16 amino acids. In germline, CDR1 is SGHDT, CDR2 YYEEEE. Trimming pared 4 bases from V and 0 bases from J, leaving 16 bases between. CDR3 protein: CASSPPGHPVNTEAFF. The DNA of the CDR3 is TGTGCCAGCAGCCCGCCGGGACACCCAGTGAACACTGAAGCTTTCTTT.

The rearrangement uses TRBV7-3 and TRBJ1-2, with D possibly being TRBD1 (5 bases). The CDR3 consists of 12 residues. The V and J ends lost 6 bases and 3 bases respectively, with 8 bases between them. Germline assignment: CDR1 SGHTA and CDR2 FQGTGA. This CDR3 is CASSWGDYGYTF. The DNA of the CDR3 is TGTGCCAGCAGTTGGGGGGACTATGGCTACACCTTC. Full variable domain (rest looked up from reference TRBV7-3 and TRBJ1-2): GAGVSQTPSNKVTEKGKYVELRCDPISGHTALYWYRQSLGQGPEFLIYFQGTGAADDSGLPNDRFFAVRPEGSVSTLKIQRTERGDSAVYLCASSWGDYGYTFGSGTRLTVV.

The rearrangement links TRBV30 to TRBJ1-2; D call uncertain. CDR3 length: 14 residues. The V end lost 8 bases, the J end lost 8 bases, and 24 bases lay between the germline ends. CDR1 GTSNPN and CDR2 SVGIG come from the germline V gene (reference sequence). CDR3 bases: TGTGCCCGCGGCCCCAGCGGTTCAGGTGGAGGCTACACCTTC. Protein sequence: CARGPSGSGGGYTF.

The chain employs TRBV14 and TRBJ1-6; a possible D gene is TRBD1 (5 bases). V lost 0 bases, J lost 13 bases, and 13 bases lay in between. Germline V CDR1 and CDR2: SGHDN, FVKESK. The CDR3 covers 14 residues. The CDR3 region has the DNA TGTGCCAGCAGCCAAGATTTAAACAGGCGGCCCCTCCACTTT. Encoded protein: CASSQDLNRRPLHF. The variable domain in full, with the rest retrieved from reference TRBV14 and TRBJ1-6, is EAGVTQFPSHSVIEKGQTVTLRCDPISGHDNLYWYRRVMGKEIKFLLHFVKESKQDESGMPNNRFLAERTGGTYSTLKVQPAELEDSGVYFCASSQDLNRRPLHFGNGTRLTVT.